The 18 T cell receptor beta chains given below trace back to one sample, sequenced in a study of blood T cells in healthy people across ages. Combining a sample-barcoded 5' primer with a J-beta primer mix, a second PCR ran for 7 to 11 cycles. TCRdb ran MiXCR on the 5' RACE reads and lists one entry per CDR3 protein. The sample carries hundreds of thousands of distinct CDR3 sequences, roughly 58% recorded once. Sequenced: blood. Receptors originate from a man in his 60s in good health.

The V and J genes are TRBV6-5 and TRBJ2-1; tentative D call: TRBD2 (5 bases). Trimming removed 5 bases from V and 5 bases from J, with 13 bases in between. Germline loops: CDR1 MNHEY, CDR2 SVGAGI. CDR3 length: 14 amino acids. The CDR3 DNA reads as TGTGCCAGCAGTGGGCTCGGGGTCCACAATGAGCAGTTCTTC. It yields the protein CASSGLGVHNEQFF.

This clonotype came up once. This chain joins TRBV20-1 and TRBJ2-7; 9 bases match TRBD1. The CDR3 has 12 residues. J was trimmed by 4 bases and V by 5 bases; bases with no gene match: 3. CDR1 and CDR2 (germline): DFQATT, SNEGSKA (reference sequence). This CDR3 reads CSAGQGRYEQYF. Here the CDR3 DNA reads TGCAGTGCTGGACAGGGGCGGTACGAGCAGTACTTC.

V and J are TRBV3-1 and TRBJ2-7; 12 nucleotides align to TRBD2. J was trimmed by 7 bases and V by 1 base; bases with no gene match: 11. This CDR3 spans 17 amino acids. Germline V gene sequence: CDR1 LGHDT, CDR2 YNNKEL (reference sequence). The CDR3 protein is CASSQVSSGGGYNEQYF. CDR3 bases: TGTGCCAGCAGCCAAGTCTCTAGCGGGGGGGGCTACAATGAGCAGTACTTC.

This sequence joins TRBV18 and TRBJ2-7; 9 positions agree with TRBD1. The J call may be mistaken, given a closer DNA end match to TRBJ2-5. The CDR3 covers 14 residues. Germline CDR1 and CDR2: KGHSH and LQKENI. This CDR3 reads CASSPGQGFQTQYF. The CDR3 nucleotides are TGTGCCAGCTCACCGGGACAGGGTTTCCAGACCCAGTACTTC.

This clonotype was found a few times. The CDR3 DNA reads TGTGCCAGCAGTTTAGCCCCTGGGCAGGGGGAGACCCAGTACTTC. It codes for CASSLAPGQGETQYF. The V and J genes are TRBV12-3 or TRBV12-4 and TRBJ2-5, with D perhaps TRBD1 (6 bases). The CDR3 spans 15 residues. Trimming removed 0 bases from V and 5 bases from J, with 13 bases in between.

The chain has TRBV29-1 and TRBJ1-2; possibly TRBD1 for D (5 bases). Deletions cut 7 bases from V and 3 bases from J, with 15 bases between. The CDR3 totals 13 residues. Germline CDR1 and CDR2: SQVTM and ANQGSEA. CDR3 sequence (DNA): TGCAGCGCTGGAAATCTGGGGGACTATGGCTACACCTTC. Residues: CSAGNLGDYGYTF.

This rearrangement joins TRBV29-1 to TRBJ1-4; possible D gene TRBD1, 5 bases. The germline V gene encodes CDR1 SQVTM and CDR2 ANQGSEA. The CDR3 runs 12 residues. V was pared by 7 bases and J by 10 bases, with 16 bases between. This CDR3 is CSADVGGGKLFF. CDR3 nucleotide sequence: TGCAGCGCTGACGTCGGTGGGGGAAAACTGTTTTTT.

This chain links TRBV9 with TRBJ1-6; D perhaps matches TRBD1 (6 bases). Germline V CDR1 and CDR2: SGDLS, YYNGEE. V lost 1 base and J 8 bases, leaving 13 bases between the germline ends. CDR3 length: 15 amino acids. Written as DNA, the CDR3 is TGTGCCAGCAGCGTAAGGGGGGGACGAGATTCACCCCTCCACTTT. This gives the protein CASSVRGGRDSPLHF.

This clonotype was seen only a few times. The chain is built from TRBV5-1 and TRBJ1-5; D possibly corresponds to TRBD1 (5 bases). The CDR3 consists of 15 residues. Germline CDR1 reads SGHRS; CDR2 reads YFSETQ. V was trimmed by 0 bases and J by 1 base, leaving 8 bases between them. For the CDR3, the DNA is TGCGCCAGCAGCTTGGCCGGGGGAAGCAATCAGCCCCAGCATTTT. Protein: CASSLAGGSNQPQHF.

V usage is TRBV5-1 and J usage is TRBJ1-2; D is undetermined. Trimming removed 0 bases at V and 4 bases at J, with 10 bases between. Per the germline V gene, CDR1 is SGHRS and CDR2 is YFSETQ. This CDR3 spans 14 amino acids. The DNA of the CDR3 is TGCGCCAGCAGCTTGGAGGTTCGCGGCTATGGCTACACCTTC. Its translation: CASSLEVRGYGYTF. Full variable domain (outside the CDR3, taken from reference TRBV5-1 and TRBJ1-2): KAGVTQTPRYLIKTRGQQVTLSCSPISGHRSVSWYQQTPGQGLQFLFEYFSETQRNKGNFPGRFSGRQFSNSRSEMNVSTLELGDSALYLCASSLEVRGYGYTFGSGTRLTVV.

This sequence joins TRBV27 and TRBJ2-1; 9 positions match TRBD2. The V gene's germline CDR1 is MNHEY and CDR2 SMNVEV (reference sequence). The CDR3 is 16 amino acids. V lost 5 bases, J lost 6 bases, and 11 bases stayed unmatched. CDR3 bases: TGTGCCAGCAGTCCTATGCGGGGGGGGGCCCTCAATGAGCAGTTCTTC. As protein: CASSPMRGGALNEQFF.

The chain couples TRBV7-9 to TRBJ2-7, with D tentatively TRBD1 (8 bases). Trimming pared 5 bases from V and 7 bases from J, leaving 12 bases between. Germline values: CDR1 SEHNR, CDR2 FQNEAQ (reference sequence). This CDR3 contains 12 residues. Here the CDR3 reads CASSTGGGEQYF. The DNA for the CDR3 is TGTGCCAGCAGCACAGGGGGGGGAGAGCAGTACTTC.

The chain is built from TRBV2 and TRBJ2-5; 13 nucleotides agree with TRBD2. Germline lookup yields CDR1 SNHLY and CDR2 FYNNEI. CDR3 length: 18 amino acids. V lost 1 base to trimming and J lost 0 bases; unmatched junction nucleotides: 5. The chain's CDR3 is CASSEGTSGGAYQETQYF. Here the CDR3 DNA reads TGTGCCAGCAGTGAAGGAACTAGCGGGGGGGCCTACCAAGAGACCCAGTACTTC.

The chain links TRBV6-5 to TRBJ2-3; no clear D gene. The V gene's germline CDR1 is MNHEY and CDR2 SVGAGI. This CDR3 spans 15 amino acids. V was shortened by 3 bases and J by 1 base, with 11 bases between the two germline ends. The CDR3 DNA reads TGTGCCAGCAGTTATGGGCTACATGGCACAGATACGCAGTATTTT. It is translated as CASSYGLHGTDTQYF.

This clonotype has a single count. This CDR3 is CSASAGGHTQYF. The DNA for the CDR3 is TGCAGCGCGAGTGCGGGGGGACATACGCAGTATTTT. The gene calls are TRBV29-1 and TRBJ2-3; 8 bases line up with TRBD2. Germline CDR1 and CDR2: SQVTM and ANQGSEA. After removal of 7 bases from V and 7 bases from J, the junction contained 7 bases not matched to a gene. This CDR3 is built from 12 residues.

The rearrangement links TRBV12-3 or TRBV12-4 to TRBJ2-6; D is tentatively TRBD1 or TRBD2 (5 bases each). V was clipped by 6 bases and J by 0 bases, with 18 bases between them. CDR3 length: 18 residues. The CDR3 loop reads CASRKTAVLSSGANVLTF. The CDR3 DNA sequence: TGTGCCAGCAGGAAGACAGCGGTTCTAAGCTCTGGGGCCAACGTCCTGACTTTC.

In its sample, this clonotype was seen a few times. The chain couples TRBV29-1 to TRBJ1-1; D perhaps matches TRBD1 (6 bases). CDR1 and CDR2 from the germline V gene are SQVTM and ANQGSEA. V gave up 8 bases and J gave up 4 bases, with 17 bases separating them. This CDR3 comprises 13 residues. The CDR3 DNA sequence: TGCAGCATCAAAGGACAGACAGTCACTGAAGCTTTCTTT. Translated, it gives CSIKGQTVTEAFF.

CDR3 DNA sequence: TGTGCCAGCAGCCCCCCCTCCCGACAGGAAGGTGGCTACACCTTC. As protein: CASSPPSRQEGGYTF. The chain links TRBV11-2 to TRBJ1-2; perhaps TRBD1 as D (6 bases). The CDR3 extends over 15 amino acids. The germline V and J ends were trimmed by 5 bases and 7 bases, with 20 bases remaining between them. The V gene's germline CDR1 is SGHAT and CDR2 FQNNGV.